Below are 22 T cell receptor beta chains sequenced from a single sample in a study of T-cell reconstitution after alpha-beta-depleted transplantation in children. Unique molecular identifiers were used to barcode this TCRbeta library. TCRdb reprocessed the PCR reads with MiXCR, giving one entry per CDR3 protein. The sample has just over 950,000 distinct CDR3 sequences, 25% to 35% seen once; the top ten hold roughly 28%. Sequences were derived from PBMCs, mostly from graft donor cells, sampled 360 days after TCRalphabeta/CD19-depleted stem cell transplant. The receptor source for this set is a boy under three years old who had a stem cell transplant for SCID, so the T cells may come from the graft donor.

The chain combines TRBV7-9 with TRBJ2-3, with TRBD1 identical over 8 bases. The J segment lost 4 bases and the V segment lost 5 bases, leaving 5 bases of the junction unmatched. The CDR3 loop spans 14 amino acids. The germline CDR1 and CDR2 sequences are SEHNR and FQNEAQ (reference sequence). CDR3 residues: CASSPTGASDTQYF. CDR3 nucleotides: TGTGCCAGCAGCCCGACAGGGGCTTCAGATACGCAGTATTTT.

V and J are TRBV7-9 and TRBJ2-1, with no clear D. This CDR3 region has 15 residues. The germline gives CDR1 SEHNR, CDR2 FQNEAQ (reference sequence). The V gene lost 5 bases and the J gene lost 5 bases, with 16 bases spanning the gap. This CDR3 reads CASSLRPLAHNEQFF. The CDR3 nucleotides are TGTGCCAGCAGCCTCCGTCCCCTGGCCCACAATGAGCAGTTCTTC.

This clonotype was observed at least ten times. The chain is built from TRBV10-3 and TRBJ2-7; D ambiguous. This CDR3 is 14 amino acids long. V lost 2 bases, J lost 0 bases, and 8 bases lay in between. CDR1 ENHRY and CDR2 SYGVKD come from the germline V gene. For the CDR3, the DNA is TGTGCCATCAGTGAGAGTGGATTCTCCTACGAGCAGTACTTC. Translation gives CAISESGFSYEQYF.

The sample holds many counts of this clonotype. At one boundary the junction diverges from the germline segment, which might be a read error. The chain's CDR3 is CASSLEGQGYEQYF. CDR3 in DNA: TGTGCCAGCAGCTTAGAGGGACAGGGCTACGAGCAGTACTTC. This chain links TRBV5-1 with TRBJ2-7; 9 positions match TRBD1. Germline V gene sequence: CDR1 SGHRS, CDR2 YFSETQ. This CDR3 is built from 14 residues.

This clonotype was counted only a few times. The rearrangement uses TRBV15 and TRBJ2-5; D is perhaps TRBD1 (6 bases). The CDR3 extends over 16 amino acids. Between the trimmed V and J ends, which lost 0 bases and 1 base, there was a span of 12 bases. Germline assignment: CDR1 LNHNV and CDR2 YYDKDF (reference sequence). The CDR3 is CATSRDWPDSQETQYF. CDR3 nucleotides: TGTGCCACCAGCAGAGATTGGCCGGACAGCCAAGAGACCCAGTACTTC.

This clonotype was seen only a few times. The rearrangement joins TRBV12-3 or TRBV12-4 to TRBJ2-1, with 11 bases identical to TRBD1. This CDR3 region has 16 residues. Trimming cost V 3 bases and J 8 bases; bases outside gene matches: 9. CDR3 sequence (DNA): TGTGCCAGCAGTTTCCCACGGGACAGGGGGAGAGATGAGCAGTTCTTC. This codes for CASSFPRDRGRDEQFF.

The rearrangement links TRBV28 to TRBJ1-5; D is unclear. The CDR3 extends over 14 amino acids. Trimming removed 2 bases at V and 6 bases at J, with 11 bases between. Germline V gene sequence: CDR1 MDHEN, CDR2 SYDVKM. The CDR3 loop reads CASSLIPTGQPQHF. The CDR3 nucleotides are TGTGCCAGCAGTTTAATCCCAACGGGTCAGCCCCAGCATTTT.

The chain employs TRBV27 and TRBJ2-7; 9 positions agree with TRBD2. This CDR3 contains 14 residues. The trim removed 5 bases at V and 5 bases at J, leaving 7 bases unmatched. The germline V gene encodes CDR1 MNHEY and CDR2 SMNVEV (reference sequence). CDR3 coding DNA: TGTGCCAGCAGTCCCTTTGCGGGGGGGCACGAGCAGTACTTC. It yields the protein CASSPFAGGHEQYF.

V gene TRBV7-2 combines with J gene TRBJ2-7; D might be TRBD2 (5 bases). Trimming removed 1 base at V and 10 bases at J, with 14 bases between. The CDR3 runs 13 residues. Germline V gives CDR1 SGHTA, CDR2 FQGNSA. The CDR3 coding sequence is TGTGCCAGCAGCTTAGACGGCCCGGGGATACAGTACTTC. Amino acid sequence: CASSLDGPGIQYF.

A note on this clonotype: Its ends do not fully match the called genes, so a read error is possible. V and J are TRBV15 and TRBJ2-3; D is unclear. Per the germline V gene, CDR1 is LNHNV and CDR2 is YYDKDF (reference sequence). This CDR3 spans 14 amino acids. The CDR3 DNA reads as TGCGCCACCAGCAGAGATCGGGCCCCAGATACGCAGTATTTT. Encoded protein: CATSRDRAPDTQYF.

This clonotype was counted only a few times. The chain is built from TRBV20-1 and TRBJ2-7; D gene unclear. This CDR3 is built from 15 residues. V lost 0 bases to trimming and J lost 0 bases, with 12 bases between them. Germline V gene lookup returns CDR1 DFQATT and CDR2 SNEGSKA (reference sequence). The CDR3 nucleotides read TGCAGTGCTAGAGATTGGCGGCTCAGCTCCTACGAGCAGTACTTC. Encoded protein: CSARDWRLSSYEQYF.

The chain employs TRBV7-2 and TRBJ2-2; D gene ambiguous. Germline values: CDR1 SGHTA, CDR2 FQGNSA. The CDR3 is 14 amino acids. The V end lost 3 bases, the J end lost 4 bases, and 9 bases lay between the germline ends. CDR3 sequence (DNA): TGTGCCAGCAGCTTGACCCCCAGCACCGGGGAGCTGTTTTTT. Residues: CASSLTPSTGELFF.

This sequence joins TRBV24-1 and TRBJ2-1; TRBD1 matches 7 bases. Trimming cost V 0 bases and J 2 bases; bases outside gene matches: 3. Germline assignment: CDR1 KGHDR and CDR2 SFDVKD. The CDR3 extends over 16 amino acids. DNA of the CDR3: TGTGCCACCAGTGATTTGGAGGGGGCGACCTACAATGAGCAGTTCTTC. This sequence encodes CATSDLEGATYNEQFF.

The sample holds a few counts of this clonotype. V and J are TRBV4-1 and TRBJ1-1; D may be TRBD1 (5 bases). Trimming took 2 bases from V and 3 from J, leaving 10 bases between them. This CDR3 has 14 residues. Germline V gene lookup returns CDR1 MGHRA and CDR2 YSYEKL. The CDR3 DNA reads TGCGCCAGCAGCCAACGTGGGGGGGACACTGAAGCTTTCTTT. Protein: CASSQRGGDTEAFF.

J is TRBJ1-1 and V is TRBV18; no clear D. The length of the CDR3 is 16 residues. V lost 1 base to trimming and J lost 5 bases, with 17 bases between them. The V gene's germline CDR1 is KGHSH and CDR2 LQKENI. CDR3 amino acids: CASSPQLGPASTEAFF. The CDR3 region has the DNA TGTGCCAGCTCACCACAGTTAGGCCCGGCGAGTACTGAAGCTTTCTTT. The full variable domain, with the rest looked up from reference TRBV18 and TRBJ1-1, is NAGVMQNPRHLVRRRGQEARLRCSPMKGHSHVYWYRQLPEEGLKFMVYLQKENIIDESGMPKERFSAEFPKEGPSILRIQQVVRGDSAAYFCASSPQLGPASTEAFFGQGTRLTVV.

This chain links TRBV6-2 or TRBV6-3 with TRBJ2-1; no firm D call. V was pared by 5 bases and J by 7 bases, with 12 bases between. Germline CDR1 MNHEY, CDR2 SVGEGT. The CDR3 totals 13 residues. The CDR3 loop reads CASSPVIPNEQFF. CDR3 sequence (DNA): TGTGCCAGCAGTCCCGTGATCCCAAATGAGCAGTTCTTC.

This clonotype was picked up a small number of times. V and J are TRBV12-3 or TRBV12-4 and TRBJ2-6, with D unresolved. With 3 bases removed from V and 2 bases from J, the gap between germline ends came to 5 bases. The CDR3 sequence is 14 residues long. CDR3 nucleotide sequence: TGTGCCAGCAGTTTCTATACTGGGGCCAACGTCCTGACTTTC. Translation: CASSFYTGANVLTF.

The table lists this clonotype with a few counts. J is TRBJ2-7 and V is TRBV12-3 or TRBV12-4; 8 bases are shared with TRBD1. The trim removed 5 bases at V and 3 bases at J, leaving 6 bases unmatched. This CDR3 region has 14 residues. This CDR3 reads CASSQDRVNYEQYF. The DNA for the CDR3 is TGTGCCAGCAGTCAGGACAGGGTCAACTACGAGCAGTACTTC.

The V and J genes are TRBV5-1 and TRBJ2-5, with D unresolved. Germline CDR1 SGHRS, CDR2 YFSETQ. Trimming removed 2 bases from V and 4 bases from J, with 12 bases in between. The CDR3 consists of 14 residues. The CDR3 nucleotides read TGCGCCAGCAGCTTTTTGCAGTTGAGAGAGACCCAGTACTTC. Residues: CASSFLQLRETQYF.

V is TRBV7-9 and J is TRBJ1-3, with 7 bases lining up with TRBD1. This CDR3 is 16 amino acids long. V dropped 3 bases and J dropped 0; count of bases not matched to a gene: 5. Germline loops: CDR1 SEHNR, CDR2 FQNEAQ (reference sequence). This chain's CDR3 is CASSFGQVSSGNTIYF. The CDR3 coding sequence is TGTGCCAGCAGCTTCGGACAGGTATCCTCTGGAAACACCATATATTTT. Drawing the rest from reference TRBV7-9 and TRBJ1-3, the complete variable domain is DTGVSQNPRHKITKRGQNVTFRCDPISEHNRLYWYRQTLGQGPEFLTYFQNEAQLEKSRLLSDRFSAERPKGSFSTLEIQRTEQGDSAMYLCASSFGQVSSGNTIYFGEGSWLTVV.

A single count supports this clonotype. The gene calls are TRBV4-2 and TRBJ2-7; maybe TRBD2 (5 bases). The CDR3 has 16 residues. Germline V gene sequence: CDR1 LGHNA, CDR2 YNFKEQ. The V end lost 0 bases, the J end lost 1 base, and 13 bases lay between the germline ends. DNA of the CDR3: TGTGCCAGCAGCCAAGATGATCCGGGAATTTCCTACGAGCAGTACTTC. It encodes CASSQDDPGISYEQYF.

This chain links TRBV7-3 with TRBJ2-3, with D unresolved. This CDR3 is 17 amino acids long. Germline V gene lookup returns CDR1 SGHTA and CDR2 FQGTGA. V was shortened by 0 bases and J by 2 bases, with 15 bases between the two germline ends. CDR3 sequence reads: CASSLTTSKGLTDTQYF. The CDR3 DNA sequence: TGTGCCAGCAGCTTAACAACCTCTAAAGGCCTCACAGATACGCAGTATTTT.